This T cell receptor (beta chain) appears in the sequencing data of a study of blood T cell repertoires in COVID-19. The overall study: Samples representing acute and convalescent COVID-19 were sourced from the United States, Italy and Spain. Sources were T cells, B-cell-depleted T cells, or PBMCs; the material itself was cDNA or gDNA.

Original processing notes: How many nucleated cells were present was estimated from reference gene primer amplification. Profiling relied on immunoSEQ multiplex PCR, and the TCRdb table lists in-frame clones only, not all of them. V and J calls and clone size are copied from that table; D and trimming were computed from the DNA. This repertoire shows some 130,000 clones, around 88% found once; its top ten account for around 2.9%. Between the trimmed V and J ends, which lost 5 bases and 1 base, there was a span of 15 bases. Germline V CDR1 and CDR2: MDHEN, SYDVKM. The CDR3 extends over 15 amino acids.

The chain carries TRBV28 and TRBJ2-7, with D possibly matching TRBD1 (5 bases). This sequence originates from a man in his sixties with active or convalescent COVID-19. The specimen sequenced was peripheral blood. The CDR3 DNA reads TGTGCCAGCAGTACCCGCCAGGCAGGGTCCTACGAGCAGTACTTC. Its protein product is CASSTRQAGSYEQYF.